This T cell receptor (gamma chain) was identified in a study of γδ T cells in repeated Plasmodium falciparum infection. Vgamma9/Vdelta2+ and Vdelta2-negative gammadelta T cells were flow-sorted from PBMC for bulk sequencing. Sequencing covered both gamma and delta TCR chains per sample. TCRdb re-called the multiplex PCR reads using CATT. The data hold about 30,000 gamma-chain clones, with over 1.3% observed a single time. Trimming took 6 bases from V and 4 from J; bases not matched to a gene: 24. Germline V gene lookup returns CDR1 GITISATS and CDR2 ISYDGTV (reference sequence). This CDR3 has 18 residues.

The origin of this receptor is a pool of human donors (malaria-infected and uninfected, not separated). Source material: gamma-delta T cells from blood. This chain joins TRGV9 and TRGJ1 or TRGJ2. Here the J gene came from matching the DNA to germline, since TCRdb omits it. DNA for the CDR3: TGTGCCTTGTGGAGGTGCTACGGAACTCTCACCCCATATTATAAGAAACTCTTT. Translating gives CALWRCYGTLTPYYKKLF.